This TCR beta chain was sequenced during a study of shared clonotypes between healthy human individuals. Unsorted PBMC samples were amplified in replicate PCRs containing approximately 300 ng DNA, tens of thousands of T cell genomes. Some clones are missing from TCRdb's copy, which holds only in-frame ones; the method was immunoSEQ multiplex PCR. The sample lists under 600,000 clones, around 80% occurring once. Study-wide results and caveats: Deeper or shallower sequencing was expected to change how clonotypes are shared among donors.

Note on this clone: Its target is unknown.

After removal of 5 bases from V and 4 bases from J, the junction contained 4 bases not matched to a gene. The CDR3 has 13 residues. Germline assignment: CDR1 SGHTA and CDR2 FQGNSA. The V call is TRBV7-2, the J call TRBJ1-2; TRBD1 aligns across 7 bases. The sequencing sample was made of PBMCs. The TCR was taken from a woman in her forties in good health. Some clones in this sample may be carry-over from other donors' samples. CDR3 DNA: TGTGCCAGCAGCACACAGGGGCGCTATGGCTACACCTTC. Encoded protein: CASSTQGRYGYTF.